This TCR beta chain was identified in a study of blood T cell repertoires in COVID-19. This CDR3 has 14 residues. V lost 4 bases and J lost 6; bases outside the gene matches: 11. From germline, CDR1 is GTSNPN and CDR2 SVGIG (reference sequence). Only in-frame clones appear in the TCRdb table, and some are missing; sequencing was by immunoSEQ multiplex PCR. The data contain 88,000 or so clones, roughly three quarters of them seen just once; the ten biggest clones take up 20% to 25%. Material for sequencing was peripheral blood. The chain joins TRBV30 to TRBJ2-7, with TRBD1 matching over 8 bases. This receptor was identified in a human donor in a cohort sampled during active COVID-19. CDR3 nucleotide sequence: TGTGCCTGGATCTCACCAGGGGGCCCAGGCGAGCAGTACTTC. This sequence encodes CAWISPGGPGEQYF.